This TCR beta chain was retrieved from a study of radiation and T cells in renal cell carcinoma. Points from the study as a whole: In blood, top tumor clones expanded by 2 weeks, shrinking by 4.

Details on this clone: The antigen remains undetermined.

Specified time point: blood 2 weeks post-SBRT. Specified treatment: 15 Gy SBRT to primary tumor, nephrectomy 4 weeks later. Clear cell pathology was present in this patient's renal cell carcinoma. V lost 3 bases and J 6 bases, leaving 14 bases between the germline ends. The germline V gene encodes CDR1 LNHDA and CDR2 SQIVND (reference sequence). The CDR3 length is 15 residues. TCRdb's table, derived via immunoSEQ multiplex PCR, lists solely in-frame clones and lacks some. This sample has some 50,000 clones, with 80% found just once. This clonotype was obtained from a woman aged 65 to 85 with renal cell carcinoma. This material consisted of blood, taken from a patient whose treatment included radiotherapy and nephrectomy. The V and J genes are TRBV19 and TRBJ1-4; a possible D gene is TRBD1 (6 bases). CDR3: CASSIPAGAHEKLFF. CDR3 bases: TGTGCCAGTAGTATCCCCGCGGGGGCGCATGAAAAACTGTTTTTT.